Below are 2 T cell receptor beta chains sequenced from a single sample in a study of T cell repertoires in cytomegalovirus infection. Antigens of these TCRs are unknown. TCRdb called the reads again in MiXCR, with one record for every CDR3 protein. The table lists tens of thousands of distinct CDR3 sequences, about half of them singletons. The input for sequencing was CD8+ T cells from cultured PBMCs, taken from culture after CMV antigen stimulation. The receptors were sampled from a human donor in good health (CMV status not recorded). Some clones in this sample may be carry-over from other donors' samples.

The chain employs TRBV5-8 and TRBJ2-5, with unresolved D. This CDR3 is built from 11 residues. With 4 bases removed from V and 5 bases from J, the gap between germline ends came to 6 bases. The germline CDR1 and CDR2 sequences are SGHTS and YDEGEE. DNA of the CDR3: TGTGCCAGCAGCCCCCCGGAGACCCAGTACTTC. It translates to CASSPPETQYF.

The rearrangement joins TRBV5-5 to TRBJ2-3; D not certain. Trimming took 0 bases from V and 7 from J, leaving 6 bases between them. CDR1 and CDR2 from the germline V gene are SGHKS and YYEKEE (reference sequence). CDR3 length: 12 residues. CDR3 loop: CASSLGVHTQYF. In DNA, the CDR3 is TGTGCCAGCAGCTTGGGGGTACATACGCAGTATTTT.